These 17 T cell receptor beta chains were all obtained from the same sample, sequenced in a study of blood T cell repertoires in COVID-19. Using immunoSEQ multiplex PCR, the repertoire was profiled, and TCRdb retains in-frame clones only, with some absent. The top ten clones hold around 3% of a sample with some 290,000 clones, around 81% of them seen once. Sequenced sample: peripheral blood. Source of these receptors: a woman aged 55-70 years with active or convalescent COVID-19.

This rearrangement joins TRBV6-5 to TRBJ2-5; D may be TRBD2 (6 bases). V lost 6 bases and J 5 bases, leaving 16 bases between the germline ends. CDR1 and CDR2 from the germline V gene are MNHEY and SVGAGI. The CDR3 totals 14 residues. The CDR3 DNA reads as TGTGCCAGCAGGAGGGACCTCCGGGGGGAGACCCAGTACTTC. This translates into CASRRDLRGETQYF.

This sequence joins TRBV15 and TRBJ2-7; D gene uncertain. CDR3 size: 15 residues. V shed 0 bases and J shed 2 bases, with 11 bases lying between them. Germline V lookup: CDR1 LNHNV, CDR2 YYDKDF (reference sequence). CDR3: CATSRDQGAAYEQYF. The CDR3 DNA follows: TGTGCCACCAGCAGAGACCAAGGCGCGGCCTACGAGCAGTACTTC.

The rearrangement uses TRBV9 and TRBJ1-4, with TRBD1 identical over 9 bases. There are 15 residues in the CDR3. V shed 4 bases, J shed 8 bases, and the junction held 9 bases outside the gene matches. Germline CDR1 and CDR2: SGDLS and YYNGEE. In DNA, the CDR3 is TGTGCCAGCAGCCCCCGGACAGGGGAGGGCGAAAAACTGTTTTTT. It yields the protein CASSPRTGEGEKLFF.

This clone was counted between two and nine times. The rearrangement links TRBV11-2 to TRBJ1-2, with TRBD1 matching 7 bases. Trimming cost V 5 bases and J 5 bases; bases outside gene matches: 5. The germline CDR1 and CDR2 sequences are SGHAT and FQNNGV. CDR3 length: 13 residues. The CDR3 loop reads CASSANRGYGYTF. DNA for the CDR3: TGTGCCAGCAGCGCAAACAGGGGATATGGCTACACCTTC.

This chain connects TRBV9 to TRBJ2-2, with D possibly being TRBD2 (5 bases). Germline loops: CDR1 SGDLS, CDR2 YYNGEE. This CDR3 region has 17 residues. V was clipped by 0 bases and J by 4 bases, with 16 bases between them. CDR3 protein: CASSVATRGSGTGELFF. For the CDR3, the DNA is TGTGCCAGCAGCGTAGCTACTAGAGGGAGCGGCACCGGGGAGCTGTTTTTT.

V usage is TRBV4-3 and J usage is TRBJ1-4; weak D call: TRBD1 (6 bases). The CDR3 extends over 16 amino acids. CDR1 is LGHNA and CDR2 is YSLEER in the germline V gene. Trimming took off 0 bases at V and 8 bases at J, with 16 bases between the two ends. The CDR3 DNA follows: TGCGCCAGCAGCCAAGAGTGGTCAGGGGCGCGGGAAAAACTGTTTTTT. Translation: CASSQEWSGAREKLFF.

The chain is built from TRBV19 and TRBJ1-2, with unresolved D. The V and J ends lost 1 base and 7 bases respectively, with 16 bases between them. Germline V gives CDR1 LNHDA, CDR2 SQIVND (reference sequence). The length of the CDR3 is 15 residues. CDR3 amino acids: CASSIAPGLSGGYTF. The CDR3 region has the DNA TGTGCCAGTAGTATAGCGCCTGGACTCTCGGGTGGCTACACCTTC.

CDR3 nucleotide sequence: TGTGCCAGCAGTTCCGGGACAGGGGGTACGAACATTCAGTACTTC. Amino acids: CASSSGTGGTNIQYF. This chain connects TRBV7-2 to TRBJ2-4; TRBD1 matches at 11 bases. The CDR3 is made up of 15 amino acids. Germline V gives CDR1 SGHTA, CDR2 FQGNSA. V trimming: 6 bases; J trimming: 7 bases; junction bases outside the gene matches: 8.

The rearrangement joins TRBV5-1 to TRBJ2-7; no firm D call. The CDR3 loop spans 12 amino acids. The V end lost 0 bases, the J end lost 5 bases, and 6 bases lay between the germline ends. Germline CDR1 and CDR2: SGHRS and YFSETQ. The CDR3 loop reads CASSLDLDEQYF. The CDR3 bases are TGCGCCAGCAGCTTGGATTTAGACGAGCAGTACTTC.

CDR3 residues: CASSLSEAHSQQPQHF. CDR3 nucleotide sequence: TGTGCCAGCAGCCTAAGTGAAGCCCACTCCCAACAGCCCCAGCATTTT. The rearrangement joins TRBV3-1 (or the pseudogene TRBV3-2) to TRBJ1-5; D call uncertain. There are 16 residues in the CDR3. V was cut by 4 bases and J by 7 bases, with 20 bases left in between. Per the germline V gene, CDR1 is LGHDT and CDR2 is YNNKEL (reference sequence).

The CDR3 DNA is TGCGCCAGCAGTGACAGGGATTTCACTGAAGCTTTCTTT. Translated, it gives CASSDRDFTEAFF. This rearrangement joins TRBV10-2 to TRBJ1-1; D may be TRBD1 (5 bases). The CDR3 runs 13 residues. Trimming took 3 bases from V and 4 from J, leaving 9 bases between them. CDR1 is WSHSY, CDR2 SAAADI, per germline.

On this clone: This same CDR3 is encoded by further DNA sequences in the sample. The chain is built from TRBV30 and TRBJ1-2, with TRBD1 matching over 7 bases. This CDR3 is 11 amino acids long. The germline V gene has CDR1 GTSNPN and CDR2 SVGIG (reference sequence). The V and J ends lost 4 bases and 8 bases, in that order; junction bases with no gene match: 4. The CDR3 protein is CAWTGGLGYTF. The CDR3 DNA reads as TGTGCCTGGACAGGGGGACTCGGCTACACCTTC.

This clone was detected only a few times. This chain joins TRBV10-3 and TRBJ2-3; 9 bases are shared with TRBD2. The CDR3 is 15 amino acids. Losses at the gene ends were 6 bases for V and 2 bases for J; bases not matched to a gene: 6. CDR1 ENHRY and CDR2 SYGVKD come from the germline V gene. The CDR3 DNA follows: TGTGCCATCAGCGGGGCGGGGGGGTCCACAGATACGCAGTATTTT. Translation: CAISGAGGSTDTQYF.

The rearrangement links TRBV7-6 to TRBJ1-1, with D possibly being TRBD1 (6 bases). The V end was cut by 1 base, the J end by 6 bases, with 9 bases between. The CDR3 extends over 13 amino acids. The germline V gene has CDR1 SGHVS and CDR2 FNYEAQ. CDR3 protein: CASSLEQGSEAFF. The CDR3 DNA follows: TGTGCCAGCAGCTTAGAACAGGGATCTGAAGCTTTCTTT.

The sample holds a few counts of this clone. This chain uses TRBV5-5 with TRBJ2-7; 10 bases fit TRBD2. The V segment lost 0 bases and the J segment 3 bases; nucleotides outside the gene matches: 6. From germline, CDR1 is SGHKS and CDR2 YYEKEE (reference sequence). The CDR3 runs 16 residues. The CDR3 DNA reads as TGTGCCAGCAGCTTGGGGTCTAGCGGGGGCTTCTACGAGCAGTACTTC. As protein: CASSLGSSGGFYEQYF.

The CDR3 DNA follows: TGTGCCAGCAGCCCTCGGGGGGACAGGGGAGAGACCCAGTACTTC. Amino acid sequence: CASSPRGDRGETQYF. The V and J genes are TRBV21-1 and TRBJ2-5; TRBD1 reflects the table's D call only, with no check against the DNA. TRBV21-1 is labeled a pseudogene. The CDR3 consists of 15 residues.

This clone was recorded once. The chain has TRBV15 and TRBJ2-7; possibly TRBD1 for D (5 bases). This CDR3 comprises 13 residues. V lost 5 bases and J 2 bases, leaving 10 bases between the germline ends. Germline V CDR1 and CDR2: LNHNV, YYDKDF (reference sequence). The CDR3 here is CATSLDKAYEQYF. The CDR3 coding sequence is TGTGCCACCAGCTTGGACAAGGCCTACGAGCAGTACTTC.